The rows below give T cell receptor beta chains drawn from one sample of a study of CD8 T cells in Susac syndrome. TCRdb fed the immunoSEQ multiplex PCR reads into MiXCR, producing one record per CDR3 protein. The repertoire holds more than 65,000 distinct CDR3 sequences, with approximately 95% as singletons. The sample comprised CD8+ T cells from PBMCs. The receptors shown here come from a human donor in good health. Each CDR3 is given with its conserved first and last residue. Each record gives: CDR3 DNA, CDR3 protein, D gene, clone size, J gene, V gene. A D gene is named only where the DNA matches it firmly. Some rows have no size entry. The others give once, few or many, or a class for an expanded clone.

TGCGCCAGCAGCCAAGATCGAGAGAACACTGAAGCTTTCTTT,CASSQDRENTEAFF,.,once,TRBJ1-1,TRBV4-3
TGCGCCAGCAGCCAAGATCGGCCTTTGGGGAACCGATATGGCTACACCTTC,CASSQDRPLGNRYGYTF,.,.,TRBJ1-2,TRBV4-1
TGTGCCAGTAGTGCCGGGACCGCCCTCTACTTC,CASSAGTALYF,.,.,TRBJ2-7,TRBV19
TGCGCCAGCCGCCCGATAACGACAGGGATGAGGTACGAGCAGTACTTC,CASRPITTGMRYEQYF,TRBD1,.,TRBJ2-7,TRBV5-1
TGTGCCTGGAACTCAGGGAACACTGAAGCTTTCTTT,CAWNSGNTEAFF,.,.,TRBJ1-1,TRBV30
TGTGCCAGCAAGGGGCCCGTCGAAAAACTGTTTTTT,CASKGPVEKLFF,.,.,TRBJ1-4,TRBV7-9
TGCAGTGCTCGAGCTAGCGGGGGCACAGATACGCAGTATTTT,CSARASGGTDTQYF,TRBD2,.,TRBJ2-3,TRBV20-1
TGTGCCAGCAGTTTACGGGACACCCTGAACACTGAAGCTTTCTTT,CASSLRDTLNTEAFF,.,.,TRBJ1-1,TRBV14
TGCAGCGTTGATGGGCTAGCGGGAGGAGAGACCCAGTACTTC,CSVDGLAGGETQYF,TRBD2,.,TRBJ2-5,TRBV29-1
TGTGCCAGCAGGGAACAGGGTCGGGACGGCTACACCTTC,CASREQGRDGYTF,.,.,TRBJ1-2,TRBV27
TGTGCCAGCGGTACCATGACTAATTCACCCCTCCACTTT,CASGTMTNSPLHF,.,.,TRBJ1-6,TRBV3-1
TGTGCCAGCAGCCAGGGGTCGTACTCTGGAAACACCATATATTTT,CASSQGSYSGNTIYF,.,.,TRBJ1-3,TRBV7-3
TGTGCCAGCAGCGAATTTACAGGGAGCGGAAACACCATATATTTT,CASSEFTGSGNTIYF,.,.,TRBJ1-3,TRBV7-9
TGTGCCAGCAGCGTAGAGCCTGGGGTAGCTGCCGCCGGGTGGGCCATGAACACTGAAGCTTTCTTT,CASSVEPGVAAAGWAMNTEAFF,.,.,TRBJ1-1,TRBV9
TGTGCCAGCAGTTTACCGGGCGGTAATCAGCCCCAGCATTTT,CASSLPGGNQPQHF,.,.,TRBJ1-5,TRBV27
TGTGCCAGCAGTTCGCCAGGGGATGAAAAACTGTTTTTT,CASSSPGDEKLFF,.,.,TRBJ1-4,TRBV7-9
TGTGCCAGCAGCATGGACCTACACCTGGCGGATGAGCAGTTCTTC,CASSMDLHLADEQFF,.,.,TRBJ2-1,TRBV5-6
TGCGCCAGCAGCTTGGATATCGGGACAGGGACTACTAATGGCTACACCTTC,CASSLDIGTGTTNGYTF,TRBD1,once,TRBJ1-2,TRBV5-1
TGCGCCAGCAGCATCGACAGGGGCGCTTATGGCTACACCTTC,CASSIDRGAYGYTF,TRBD1,once,TRBJ1-2,TRBV4-3
TGTGCCAGCAGCGCAGGACAGGGGTTTCAGCCCCAGCATTTT,CASSAGQGFQPQHF,TRBD1,.,TRBJ1-5,TRBV5-6
TGTGCCAGCAGTCCACGGACTAGCGGGGGGCCCGGGGGCGAGCAGTACTTC,CASSPRTSGGPGGEQYF,TRBD2,.,TRBJ2-7,TRBV27
TGCGCCAGCAGCCAAGGGACTTCAGCCTACGAGCAGTACTTC,CASSQGTSAYEQYF,.,.,TRBJ2-7,TRBV4-1
TGTGCCAGCAGTTCCGAGAAGGGCGGGGCAGATACGCAGTATTTT,CASSSEKGGADTQYF,.,.,TRBJ2-3,TRBV27
TGTGCCAGCAGTTTATTTGGGCAGTCTGGGGCCAACGTCCTGACTTTC,CASSLFGQSGANVLTF,.,.,TRBJ2-6,TRBV28
TGTGCCAGCAGCTCCACAGGGGCCCGAGAGACCCAGTACTTC,CASSSTGARETQYF,TRBD1,.,TRBJ2-5,TRBV7-3
TGCGCCAGCAGCCAAGATCCGCGGGGGCTACACACAGATACGCAGTATTTT,CASSQDPRGLHTDTQYF,.,.,TRBJ2-3,TRBV4-3
TGTGCCAGCAGCCCGGAAACCAGGGAAAACATTCAGTACTTC,CASSPETRENIQYF,.,.,TRBJ2-4,TRBV7-3